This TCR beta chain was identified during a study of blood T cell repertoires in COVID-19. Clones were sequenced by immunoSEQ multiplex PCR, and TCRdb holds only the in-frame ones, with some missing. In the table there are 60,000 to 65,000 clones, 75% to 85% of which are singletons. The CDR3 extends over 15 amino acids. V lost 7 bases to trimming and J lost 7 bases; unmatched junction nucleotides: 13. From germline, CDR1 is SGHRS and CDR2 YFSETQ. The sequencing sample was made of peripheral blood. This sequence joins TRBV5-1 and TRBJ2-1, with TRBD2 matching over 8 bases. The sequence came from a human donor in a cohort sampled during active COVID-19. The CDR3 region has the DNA TGCGCCAGCGCCCAGCCAGCGGGAGAGGTAAATGAGCAGTTCTTC. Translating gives CASAQPAGEVNEQFF.